This entry lists 22 T cell receptor beta chains sequenced from one sample in a study of long-term antiretroviral therapy in people with HIV. The libraries were made with immunoSEQ v3.0 at survey level. Libraries were prepared by immunoSEQ multiplex PCR; TCRdb keeps only in-frame clonotypes and omits some of them. The table records about 36,000 clones, about 94% of them present only once. Specimen: unsorted PBMCs, collected 4.1 years after starting antiretroviral therapy. These receptors were taken from a woman aged 45-65 years with HIV.

CDR3 bases: TGTGCCAGCAGTCTTCGACCCGGGACAGGGGCCGGAGGCTACACCTTC. Its translation is CASSLRPGTGAGGYTF. The chain recombines TRBV2 with TRBJ1-2; 10 bases map to TRBD1. Germline CDR1 and CDR2: SNHLY and FYNNEI. The junction had 14 bases not matched to a gene; V was cut back by 5 bases and J by 8 bases. The CDR3 is 16 amino acids.

The chain recombines TRBV5-1 with TRBJ1-3; tentatively, D is TRBD1 (5 bases). The CDR3 extends over 14 amino acids. CDR1 is SGHRS, CDR2 YFSETQ, per germline. Deletions cut 0 bases from V and 7 bases from J, with 11 bases between. Here the CDR3 DNA reads TGCGCCAGCAGCTTGGCCGGTTCAGGGAACACCATATATTTT. The encoded protein is CASSLAGSGNTIYF.

The chain has TRBV7-2 and TRBJ1-6, with D tentatively TRBD1 (6 bases). The CDR3 contains 16 residues. Germline V gives CDR1 SGHTA, CDR2 FQGNSA. Trimming shortened V by 2 bases and J by 4 bases, and 12 bases separated the two germline ends. CDR3 bases: TGTGCCAGCAGCTTATCGGACAGTTATTATAATTCACCCCTCCACTTT. This codes for CASSLSDSYYNSPLHF.

This chain joins TRBV19 and TRBJ2-5; D may be TRBD1 or TRBD2 (7 bases each). The CDR3 length is 18 residues. The V gene's germline CDR1 is LNHDA and CDR2 SQIVND (reference sequence). V shed 4 bases and J shed 2 bases, with 23 bases lying between them. CDR3 coding DNA: TGTGCCAGTAGTACCGGCCTGCTCAGGGGGGGTTTTCAAGAGACCCAGTACTTC. It codes for CASSTGLLRGGFQETQYF.

The V and J genes are TRBV11-2 and TRBJ1-5; D not certain. In germline, CDR1 is SGHAT, CDR2 FQNNGV. The germline V and J ends were trimmed by 1 base and 4 bases, with 11 bases remaining between them. This CDR3 comprises 15 residues. Written as DNA, the CDR3 is TGTGCCAGCAGCTTAGCCTCGAACGAAAATCAGCCCCAGCATTTT. It is translated as CASSLASNENQPQHF.

V gene TRBV25-1 combines with J gene TRBJ1-4, with D perhaps matching TRBD1 (5 bases). CDR1 is MGHDK and CDR2 is SYGVNS in the germline V gene. The CDR3 spans 16 residues. V lost 1 base and J 3 bases, leaving 12 bases between the germline ends. The DNA of the CDR3 is TGTGCCAGCAGTGAATGGGGGGTTACCTCTAATGAAAAACTGTTTTTT. Residues: CASSEWGVTSNEKLFF.

The V gene is TRBV9, the J gene TRBJ2-3; D is possibly TRBD2 (6 bases). V was trimmed by 0 bases and J by 4 bases, leaving 12 bases between them. The CDR3 is 15 residues long. The germline V gene encodes CDR1 SGDLS and CDR2 YYNGEE. CDR3 DNA: TGTGCCAGCAGCGTAGTTGGAGGGGAGGCAGATACGCAGTATTTT. Translated: CASSVVGGEADTQYF. Using reference TRBV9 and TRBJ2-3 for the parts outside the CDR3, the full variable domain is DSGVTQTPKHLITATGQRVTLRCSPRSGDLSVYWYQQSLDQGLQFLIQYYNGEERAKGNILERFSAQQFPDLHSELNLSSLELGDSALYFCASSVVGGEADTQYFGPGTRLTVL.

Only one count was recorded for this clone. J is TRBJ1-1 and V is TRBV29-1; D remains ambiguous. V shed 5 bases and J shed 2 bases, with 3 bases lying between them. Germline V gene sequence: CDR1 SQVTM, CDR2 ANQGSEA. This CDR3 is built from 10 residues. This CDR3 is CSVRNTEAFF. CDR3 bases: TGCAGCGTTAGAAACACTGAAGCTTTCTTT.

This chain joins TRBV27 and TRBJ2-7; 11 positions agree with TRBD1. Per the germline V gene, CDR1 is MNHEY and CDR2 is SMNVEV (reference sequence). The CDR3 contains 15 residues. Losses at the gene ends were 6 bases for V and 2 bases for J; bases not matched to a gene: 6. The DNA of the CDR3 is TGTGCCAGCAGACGTCGGACAGGGGGCCCCTACGAGCAGTACTTC. It is translated as CASRRRTGGPYEQYF.

The J gene is TRBJ1-2, the V gene TRBV5-1, with 11 bases matching TRBD1. Germline V gene sequence: CDR1 SGHRS, CDR2 YFSETQ. V shed 5 bases, J shed 7 bases, and the junction held 10 bases outside the gene matches. There are 15 residues in the CDR3. In DNA form, the CDR3 reads TGCGCCAGCAGTCTTGACGGACAGGGGGCGCGTGGCTACACCTTC. Its translation: CASSLDGQGARGYTF.

The chain couples TRBV2 to TRBJ2-2; 7 bases line up with TRBD1. There are 16 residues in the CDR3. Germline loops: CDR1 SNHLY, CDR2 FYNNEI. Trimming took 6 bases from V and 1 from J; bases not matched to a gene: 8. The CDR3 here is CASRPSWTGNTGELFF. As DNA, the CDR3 is TGTGCCAGCAGACCCTCATGGACAGGGAACACCGGGGAGCTGTTTTTT. Combining the CDR3 with reference TRBV2 and TRBJ2-2 gives the whole variable domain EPEVTQTPSHQVTQMGQEVILRCVPISNHLYFYWYRQILGQKVEFLVSFYNNEISEKSEIFDDQFSVERPDGSNFTLKIRSTKLEDSAMYFCASRPSWTGNTGELFFGEGSRLTVL.

J is TRBJ2-3 and V is TRBV11-2, with D perhaps TRBD1 (6 bases). Germline loops: CDR1 SGHAT, CDR2 FQNNGV. V lost 0 bases and J 5 bases, leaving 15 bases between the germline ends. The CDR3 runs to 16 residues. The CDR3 protein is CASSLDYAGVGDTQYF. The CDR3, as DNA: TGTGCCAGCAGCTTAGATTACGCAGGGGTTGGAGATACGCAGTATTTT. Combining the CDR3 with reference TRBV11-2 and TRBJ2-3 gives the whole variable domain EAGVAQSPRYKIIEKRQSVAFWCNPISGHATLYWYQQILGQGPKLLIQFQNNGVVDDSQLPKDRFSAERLKGVDSTLKIQPAKLEDSAVYLCASSLDYAGVGDTQYFGPGTRLTVL.

This chain joins TRBV2 and TRBJ2-7; the D is unclear. CDR3 length: 14 amino acids. V was trimmed by 0 bases and J by 1 base, leaving 7 bases between them. The germline gives CDR1 SNHLY, CDR2 FYNNEI. The CDR3 DNA sequence: TGTGCCAGCAGTGAAGCCAGAGCTTCCTACGAGCAGTACTTC. It translates to CASSEARASYEQYF.

The genes are TRBV4-3 and TRBJ1-6, with D unclear. CDR3 length: 17 amino acids. Trimming stripped 1 base from V and 0 bases from J, with 10 bases between. The germline V gene encodes CDR1 LGHNA and CDR2 YSLEER. CDR3 coding DNA: TGCGCCAGCAGCCAAGGAGCGGTGAGCTCCTATAATTCACCCCTCCACTTT. Residues: CASSQGAVSSYNSPLHF.

The chain carries TRBV4-2 and TRBJ1-1; 10 nucleotides match TRBD1. Germline-derived CDR1 and CDR2 are LGHNA and YNFKEQ. Trimming took 0 bases from V and 4 from J; bases not matched to a gene: 8. The CDR3 length is 17 residues. For the CDR3, the DNA is TGTGCCAGCAGCCAAGATTTCGACAGGGGGCGGTTCACTGAAGCTTTCTTT. Protein sequence: CASSQDFDRGRFTEAFF.

The gene calls are TRBV7-2 and TRBJ1-1; no definite D call. Germline V gene lookup returns CDR1 SGHTA and CDR2 FQGNSA. This CDR3 region has 15 residues. Trimming took off 1 base at V and 4 bases at J, with 13 bases between the two ends. The CDR3 sequence: CASSLVGTEGTEAFF. The CDR3 region has the DNA TGTGCCAGCAGCTTAGTAGGAACGGAGGGCACTGAAGCTTTCTTT.

The genes are TRBV18 and TRBJ2-7; no firm D call. Germline V lookup: CDR1 KGHSH, CDR2 LQKENI. Trimming cost V 6 bases and J 5 bases, with 8 bases left between them. The CDR3 spans 11 residues. This chain's CDR3 is CASSSKDEQYF. The CDR3 nucleotides read TGTGCCAGCTCGTCAAAGGACGAGCAGTACTTC. Complete variable domain (other parts from reference TRBV18 and TRBJ2-7): NAGVMQNPRHLVRRRGQEARLRCSPMKGHSHVYWYRQLPEEGLKFMVYLQKENIIDESGMPKERFSAEFPKEGPSILRIQQVVRGDSAAYFCASSSKDEQYFGPGTRLTVT.

This chain connects TRBV30 to TRBJ1-2; no reliable D call. V lost 4 bases and J lost 7, with 19 bases in between. The CDR3 spans 14 residues. From germline, CDR1 is GTSNPN and CDR2 SVGIG (reference sequence). The CDR3 protein is CAWTLNGVTSGYTF. CDR3 DNA sequence: TGTGCCTGGACCTTAAACGGGGTGACGTCTGGCTACACCTTC.

V usage is TRBV28 and J usage is TRBJ1-1; no firm D call. Trimming removed 3 bases from V and 8 bases from J, with 7 bases in between. Germline V gene sequence: CDR1 MDHEN, CDR2 SYDVKM. The CDR3 contains 11 residues. The CDR3 region has the DNA TGTGCCAGCAGTTTCTTGGACGAAGCTTTCTTT. Translated: CASSFLDEAFF. Full variable domain (rest looked up from reference TRBV28 and TRBJ1-1): DVKVTQSSRYLVKRTGEKVFLECVQDMDHENMFWYRQDPGLGLRLIYFSYDVKMKEKGDIPEGYSVSREKKERFSLILESASTNQTSMYLCASSFLDEAFFGQGTRLTVV.

The chain combines TRBV7-2 with TRBJ1-5; perhaps TRBD1 as D (6 bases). Germline V CDR1 and CDR2: SGHTA, FQGNSA. Trimming removed 1 base from V and 4 bases from J, with 11 bases in between. This CDR3 spans 15 amino acids. CDR3 sequence (DNA): TGTGCCAGCAGCTTAGTGGGGGGCAGAAATCAGCCCCAGCATTTT. It specifies CASSLVGGRNQPQHF. Full variable domain (remainder filled in from reference TRBV7-2 and TRBJ1-5): GAGVSQSPSNKVTEKGKDVELRCDPISGHTALYWYRQSLGQGLEFLIYFQGNSAPDKSGLPSDRFSAERTGGSVSTLTIQRTQQEDSAVYLCASSLVGGRNQPQHFGDGTRLSIL.

This chain links TRBV2 with TRBJ1-6; the D is unclear. V lost 5 bases and J lost 9, with 14 bases in between. CDR3 length equals 14 residues. Looked up from germline, CDR1 is SNHLY and CDR2 is FYNNEI. CDR3 in amino acids: CASSLLAGSSPLHF. The DNA for the CDR3 is TGTGCCAGCAGTCTACTAGCGGGGTCTTCACCCCTCCACTTT.

The gene calls are TRBV6-1 and TRBJ1-1; a possible D gene is TRBD1 (6 bases). CDR1 and CDR2 (germline): MNHNS, SASEGT. Trimming took 4 bases from V and 7 from J, leaving 10 bases between them. This CDR3 contains 12 residues. CDR3 nucleotides: TGTGCCAGCAGTGTGTTAGGGGGTGAAGCTTTCTTT. Protein product: CASSVLGGEAFF.